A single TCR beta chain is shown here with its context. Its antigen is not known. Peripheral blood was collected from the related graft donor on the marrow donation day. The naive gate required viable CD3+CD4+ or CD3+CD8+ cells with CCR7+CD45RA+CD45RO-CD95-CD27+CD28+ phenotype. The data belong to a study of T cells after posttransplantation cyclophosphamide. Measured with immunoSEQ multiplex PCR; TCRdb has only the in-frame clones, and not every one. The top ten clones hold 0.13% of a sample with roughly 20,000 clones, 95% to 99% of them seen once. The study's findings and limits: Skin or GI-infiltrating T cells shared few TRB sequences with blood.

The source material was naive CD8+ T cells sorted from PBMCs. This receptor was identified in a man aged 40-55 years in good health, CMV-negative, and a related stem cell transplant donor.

The DNA of the CDR3 is TGTGCCAGCAGCTCCCGGGACAGGGTTGACGAGCAGTACTTC. This encodes CASSSRDRVDEQYF. The chain uses TRBV13 and TRBJ2-7; 9 nucleotides match TRBD1. The length of the CDR3 is 14 residues. Trimming took 4 bases from V and 5 from J; bases not matched to a gene: 6. Per germline, CDR1 PRHDT and CDR2 FYEKMQ (reference sequence).